A selection of T cell receptor beta chains follows, all from one sample in a study of memory CD4+ T cells and cytomegalovirus serostatus. Profiled with immunoSEQ multiplex PCR; TCRdb holds only in-frame clones, not every one. The data hold some 52,000 clones, with about four fifths observed a single time. Sequencing input: memory CD4+ T cells from blood. The receptors were gathered from an adult in good health and CMV-seropositive. Each CDR3 is given with its conserved first and last residue. The D gene is left open where the match is weak. Rows give clone size only sometimes, using once, few, many, or a class for an expanded clone.

v_gene: TRBV6-1
abundance: once
j_gene: TRBJ1-5
d_gene: TRBD1
CDR3aa: CASREVGTGYQPQHF
CDR3nt: TGTGCCAGCAGGGAGGTCGGGACAGGATATCAGCCCCAGCATTTT

v_gene: TRBV6-4
abundance: NA
j_gene: TRBJ1-4
d_gene: NA
CDR3aa: CASSRELNEKLFF
CDR3nt: TGTGCCAGCTCGAGGGAACTGAATGAAAAACTGTTTTTT

v_gene: TRBV7-2
abundance: NA
j_gene: TRBJ1-6
d_gene: NA
CDR3aa: CASTSPSGTPNSPLHF
CDR3nt: TGTGCCAGCACCTCCCCATCCGGGACACCTAATTCACCCCTCCACTTT

v_gene: TRBV5-1
abundance: few
j_gene: TRBJ2-3
d_gene: NA
CDR3aa: CASSQPPPGDTQYF
CDR3nt: TGCGCCAGCAGTCAACCTCCGCCGGGAGATACGCAGTATTTT

v_gene: TRBV4-3
abundance: NA
j_gene: TRBJ1-2
d_gene: NA
CDR3aa: CASSQGQSGGYTF
CDR3nt: TGCGCCAGCAGCCAAGGACAGTCGGGGGGCTACACCTTC

v_gene: TRBV6-5
abundance: NA
j_gene: TRBJ1-1
d_gene: NA
CDR3aa: CASSYVSGTRGTEAFF
CDR3nt: TGTGCCAGCAGTTACGTCAGCGGGACACGTGGGACTGAAGCTTTCTTT

v_gene: TRBV5-5
abundance: NA
j_gene: TRBJ1-5
d_gene: TRBD1
CDR3aa: CASSLSGGGNQPQHF
CDR3nt: TGTGCCAGCAGCTTGTCAGGGGGCGGAAATCAGCCCCAGCATTTT

v_gene: TRBV5-4
abundance: NA
j_gene: TRBJ2-1
d_gene: TRBD2
CDR3aa: CASSLGRTSDNEQFF
CDR3nt: TGTGCCAGCAGCTTGGGTCGGACTAGCGACAATGAGCAGTTCTTC

v_gene: TRBV21-1
abundance: NA
j_gene: TRBJ2-1
d_gene: NA
CDR3aa: CAIPKAGDNEQFF
CDR3nt: TGTGCCATACCCAAGGCAGGAGACAATGAGCAGTTCTTC

v_gene: TRBV6-1
abundance: NA
j_gene: TRBJ1-1
d_gene: NA
CDR3aa: CASRDPIRGETEAFF
CDR3nt: TGTGCCAGCAGGGACCCTATTCGGGGAGAAACTGAAGCTTTCTTT

v_gene: TRBV5-6
abundance: NA
j_gene: TRBJ2-7
d_gene: NA
CDR3aa: CASSLTGTRSHEQYF
CDR3nt: TGTGCCAGCAGCTTAACCGGGACAAGATCCCACGAGCAGTACTTC

v_gene: TRBV5-4
abundance: NA
j_gene: TRBJ2-7
d_gene: TRBD1
CDR3aa: CASSSGWDRDYEQYF
CDR3nt: TGTGCCAGCAGCTCTGGGTGGGACAGAGACTACGAGCAGTACTTC

v_gene: TRBV15
abundance: NA
j_gene: TRBJ2-7
d_gene: NA
CDR3aa: CATSFTGPLGEQYF
CDR3nt: TGTGCCACCAGCTTCACGGGACCCCTGGGCGAGCAGTACTTC

v_gene: TRBV7-9
abundance: NA
j_gene: TRBJ1-2
d_gene: TRBD1
CDR3aa: CASRAGQNYGYTF
CDR3nt: TGTGCCAGCAGAGCGGGACAGAACTATGGCTACACCTTC

v_gene: TRBV5-8
abundance: NA
j_gene: TRBJ1-1
d_gene: TRBD1
CDR3aa: CASSTGDREDTEAFF
CDR3nt: TGTGCCAGCAGCACCGGGGACAGGGAGGACACTGAAGCTTTCTTT

v_gene: TRBV7-2
abundance: few
j_gene: TRBJ2-3
d_gene: NA
CDR3aa: CASSLGRSSTDTQYF
CDR3nt: TGTGCCAGCAGCTTAGGGCGATCTAGCACAGATACGCAGTATTTT

v_gene: TRBV7-2
abundance: NA
j_gene: TRBJ2-1
d_gene: NA
CDR3aa: CASSPSANEQFF
CDR3nt: TGTGCCAGCAGCCCTTCGGCCAATGAGCAGTTCTTC

v_gene: TRBV2
abundance: NA
j_gene: TRBJ2-5
d_gene: TRBD1
CDR3aa: CASSQTWTGETQYF
CDR3nt: TGTGCCAGCAGTCAGACATGGACAGGAGAGACCCAGTACTTC

v_gene: TRBV6-1
abundance: NA
j_gene: TRBJ1-5
d_gene: NA
CDR3aa: CASRDAPQPQHF
CDR3nt: TGTGCCAGCCGGGACGCGCCTCAGCCCCAGCATTTT

v_gene: TRBV30
abundance: NA
j_gene: TRBJ2-2
d_gene: NA
CDR3aa: CARGPSNTGELFF
CDR3nt: TGTGCCCGAGGACCCTCGAACACCGGGGAGCTGTTTTTT

v_gene: TRBV2
abundance: once
j_gene: TRBJ2-5
d_gene: NA
CDR3aa: CASSAPAAETQYF
CDR3nt: TGTGCCAGCAGTGCCCCGGCCGCAGAGACCCAGTACTTC

v_gene: TRBV5-4
abundance: NA
j_gene: TRBJ1-6
d_gene: NA
CDR3aa: CASSSGLINSPLHF
CDR3nt: TGTGCCAGCAGCTCGGGACTGATTAATTCACCCCTCCACTTT

v_gene: TRBV7-6
abundance: NA
j_gene: TRBJ1-6
d_gene: NA
CDR3aa: CASSPLGSNSPLHF
CDR3nt: TGTGCCAGCAGCCCCCTGGGGTCGAATTCACCCCTCCACTTT

v_gene: TRBV5-6
abundance: NA
j_gene: TRBJ2-3
d_gene: NA
CDR3aa: CASNLRSSTDTQYF
CDR3nt: TGTGCCAGCAACCTACGATCTAGCACAGATACGCAGTATTTT

v_gene: TRBV4-2
abundance: NA
j_gene: TRBJ2-1
d_gene: NA
CDR3aa: CASSKTGEGYNEQFF
CDR3nt: TGTGCCAGCAGCAAAACAGGAGAAGGATACAATGAGCAGTTCTTC

v_gene: TRBV30
abundance: few
j_gene: TRBJ2-7
d_gene: TRBD2
CDR3aa: CAWLRGRGEQYF
CDR3nt: TGTGCCTGGCTGCGCGGGAGAGGGGAGCAGTACTTC

v_gene: TRBV29-1
abundance: NA
j_gene: TRBJ2-1
d_gene: NA
CDR3aa: CSVSSYNEQFF
CDR3nt: TGCAGCGTAAGCAGCTACAATGAGCAGTTCTTC

v_gene: TRBV7-9
abundance: NA
j_gene: TRBJ1-2
d_gene: NA
CDR3aa: CASSLGADRGYTF
CDR3nt: TGTGCCAGCAGCTTAGGGGCGGATCGCGGCTACACCTTC

v_gene: TRBV7-9
abundance: NA
j_gene: TRBJ1-1
d_gene: NA
CDR3aa: CASSLDPGHAEAFF
CDR3nt: TGTGCCAGCAGCTTAGACCCGGGACATGCTGAAGCTTTCTTT

v_gene: TRBV5-4
abundance: few
j_gene: TRBJ2-5
d_gene: NA
CDR3aa: CASSFGGGRRIEETQYF
CDR3nt: TGTGCCAGCAGCTTCGGGGGCGGACGGAGAATAGAAGAGACCCAGTACTTC

v_gene: TRBV18
abundance: NA
j_gene: TRBJ2-7
d_gene: NA
CDR3aa: CASSPGVQESYEQYF
CDR3nt: TGTGCCAGCTCACCGGGAGTACAGGAGTCCTACGAGCAGTACTTC

v_gene: TRBV19
abundance: NA
j_gene: TRBJ1-1
d_gene: NA
CDR3aa: CASSTGRNTEAFF
CDR3nt: TGTGCCAGTAGTACGGGACGGAACACTGAAGCTTTCTTT

v_gene: TRBV29-1
abundance: NA
j_gene: TRBJ2-1
d_gene: NA
CDR3aa: CSVTTGGNHNEQFF
CDR3nt: TGCAGCGTTACTACCGGTGGAAATCACAATGAGCAGTTCTTC

v_gene: TRBV2
abundance: NA
j_gene: TRBJ2-1
d_gene: NA
CDR3aa: CASSTVALLEQFF
CDR3nt: TGTGCCAGCAGTACAGTGGCCCTCCTTGAGCAGTTCTTC

v_gene: TRBV7-9
abundance: NA
j_gene: TRBJ2-3
d_gene: NA
CDR3aa: CASSLAHTADTQYF
CDR3nt: TGTGCCAGCAGCTTAGCCCATACCGCTGATACGCAGTATTTT

v_gene: TRBV5-6
abundance: NA
j_gene: TRBJ1-6
d_gene: NA
CDR3aa: CASSLGRGGSPLHF
CDR3nt: TGTGCCAGCAGCTTGGGCAGGGGCGGGTCACCCCTCCACTTT

v_gene: TRBV4-3
abundance: once
j_gene: TRBJ2-1
d_gene: TRBD2
CDR3aa: CASSQAGRTSGNNEQFF
CDR3nt: TGCGCCAGCAGCCAAGCGGGGCGGACTAGCGGAAACAATGAGCAGTTCTTC

v_gene: TRBV5-3
abundance: once
j_gene: TRBJ1-5
d_gene: TRBD1
CDR3aa: CARGLRDRVGQPQHF
CDR3nt: TGTGCCAGAGGGCTCCGAGACAGGGTAGGACAGCCCCAGCATTTT

v_gene: TRBV28
abundance: NA
j_gene: TRBJ1-5
d_gene: TRBD1
CDR3aa: CASSLWAGGNNQPQHF
CDR3nt: TGTGCCAGCAGTTTATGGGCAGGGGGGAACAATCAGCCCCAGCATTTT

v_gene: TRBV6-4
abundance: once
j_gene: TRBJ1-1
d_gene: NA
CDR3aa: CASSDSNKNTEAFF
CDR3nt: TGTGCCAGCAGTGACTCGAACAAGAACACTGAAGCTTTCTTT

v_gene: TRBV19
abundance: NA
j_gene: TRBJ2-7
d_gene: TRBD1
CDR3aa: CASSNRGIHEQYF
CDR3nt: TGTGCCAGTAGTAACAGGGGAATCCACGAGCAGTACTTC

v_gene: TRBV28
abundance: few
j_gene: TRBJ1-5
d_gene: TRBD1
CDR3aa: CASSTTGKGNQPQHF
CDR3nt: TGTGCCAGCAGCACGACAGGGAAGGGGAATCAGCCCCAGCATTTT

v_gene: TRBV18
abundance: NA
j_gene: TRBJ2-2
d_gene: NA
CDR3aa: CASSSMGDTNTGELFF
CDR3nt: TGTGCCAGCTCTTCAATGGGGGACACTAACACCGGGGAGCTGTTTTTT

v_gene: TRBV18
abundance: NA
j_gene: TRBJ1-4
d_gene: NA
CDR3aa: CASCQGRNEKLFF
CDR3nt: TGTGCCAGCTGTCAGGGGAGGAATGAAAAACTGTTTTTT

v_gene: TRBV5-1
abundance: NA
j_gene: TRBJ1-1
d_gene: NA
CDR3aa: CASSRVGSGMNTEAFF
CDR3nt: TGCGCCAGCAGCAGAGTTGGTTCCGGCATGAACACTGAAGCTTTCTTT

v_gene: TRBV15
abundance: NA
j_gene: TRBJ2-7
d_gene: TRBD2
CDR3aa: CATSIRTSGYEQYF
CDR3nt: TGTGCCACCAGCATACGAACTAGCGGTTACGAGCAGTACTTC

v_gene: TRBV9
abundance: once
j_gene: TRBJ2-2
d_gene: NA
CDR3aa: CASSARAGLGTGELFF
CDR3nt: TGTGCCAGCAGCGCACGGGCGGGTTTGGGAACCGGGGAGCTGTTTTTT

v_gene: TRBV18
abundance: NA
j_gene: TRBJ1-2
d_gene: NA
CDR3aa: CASTQGAGEGYGYTF
CDR3nt: TGTGCCAGCACGCAAGGGGCAGGGGAAGGGTATGGCTACACCTTC

v_gene: TRBV5-1
abundance: once
j_gene: TRBJ2-5
d_gene: NA
CDR3aa: CASSPGLVKETQYF
CDR3nt: TGCGCCAGCAGCCCGGGACTTGTTAAAGAGACCCAGTACTTC

v_gene: TRBV7-2
abundance: NA
j_gene: TRBJ1-6
d_gene: TRBD1
CDR3aa: CASSITGVSYNSPLHF
CDR3nt: TGTGCCAGCAGCATAACAGGGGTCTCCTATAATTCACCCCTCCACTTT

v_gene: TRBV5-6
abundance: NA
j_gene: TRBJ1-1
d_gene: NA
CDR3aa: CASSFSSYVKRVTEAFF
CDR3nt: TGTGCCAGCAGCTTTAGTAGTTATGTCAAGCGGGTGACTGAAGCTTTCTTT

v_gene: TRBV7-9
abundance: few
j_gene: TRBJ1-2
d_gene: TRBD1
CDR3aa: CASSSRQGGGYTF
CDR3nt: TGTGCCAGCAGCTCACGACAGGGCGGAGGCTACACCTTC

v_gene: TRBV18
abundance: NA
j_gene: TRBJ2-7
d_gene: TRBD2
CDR3aa: CASSPSSGTGYEQYF
CDR3nt: TGTGCCAGCTCACCCTCTAGCGGGACGGGATACGAGCAGTACTTC

v_gene: TRBV4-1
abundance: NA
j_gene: TRBJ2-1
d_gene: TRBD2
CDR3aa: CASSQDSGTSLQFF
CDR3nt: TGCGCCAGCAGCCAAGATTCCGGGACTAGTCTCCAGTTCTTC

v_gene: TRBV11-1
abundance: NA
j_gene: TRBJ2-1
d_gene: TRBD2
CDR3aa: CASSSQKGLADNEQFF
CDR3nt: TGTGCCAGCAGCTCGCAAAAGGGACTAGCCGACAATGAGCAGTTCTTC

v_gene: TRBV6-5
abundance: NA
j_gene: TRBJ1-2
d_gene: NA
CDR3aa: CASSSPRGFDYGYTF
CDR3nt: TGTGCCAGCAGTTCACCACGCGGTTTTGACTATGGCTACACCTTC

v_gene: TRBV28
abundance: NA
j_gene: TRBJ2-2
d_gene: NA
CDR3aa: CASSPRPGKPRAGELFF
CDR3nt: TGTGCCAGCAGTCCACGTCCGGGAAAGCCTAGAGCCGGGGAGCTGTTTTTT

v_gene: TRBV12-2
abundance: few
j_gene: TRBJ2-7
d_gene: NA
CDR3aa: CASRLVPGGPYEQYF
CDR3nt: TGTGCAAGTCGCTTAGTACCGGGGGGGCCCTACGAGCAGTACTTC

v_gene: TRBV7-2
abundance: NA
j_gene: TRBJ1-1
d_gene: NA
CDR3aa: CASRLAAARTEAFF
CDR3nt: TGTGCCAGCAGGCTAGCCGCGGCGCGGACTGAAGCTTTCTTT

v_gene: TRBV5-1
abundance: NA
j_gene: TRBJ2-1
d_gene: TRBD2
CDR3aa: CASSVGLGSSYNEQFF
CDR3nt: TGCGCCAGCAGCGTAGGACTAGGGAGCTCCTACAATGAGCAGTTCTTC